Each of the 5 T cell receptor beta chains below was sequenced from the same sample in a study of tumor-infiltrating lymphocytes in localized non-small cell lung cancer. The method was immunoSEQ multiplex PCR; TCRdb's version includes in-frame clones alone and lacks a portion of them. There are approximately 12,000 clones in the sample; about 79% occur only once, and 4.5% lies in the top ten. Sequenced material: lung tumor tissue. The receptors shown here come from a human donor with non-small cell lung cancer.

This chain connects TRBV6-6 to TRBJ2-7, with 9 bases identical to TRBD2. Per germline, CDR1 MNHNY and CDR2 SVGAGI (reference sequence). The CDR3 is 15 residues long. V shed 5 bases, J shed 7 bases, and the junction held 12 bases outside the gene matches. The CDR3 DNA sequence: TGTGCCAGCAGTCCCAGTTTAGCGGGAGTTAGGGAGCAGTACTTC. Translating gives CASSPSLAGVREQYF.

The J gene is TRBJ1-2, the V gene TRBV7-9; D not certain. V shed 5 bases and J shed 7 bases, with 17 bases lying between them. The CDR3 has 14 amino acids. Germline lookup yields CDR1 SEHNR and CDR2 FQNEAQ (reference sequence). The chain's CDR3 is CASSPPPGGPGYTF. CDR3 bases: TGTGCCAGCAGCCCCCCCCCTGGCGGGCCTGGCTACACCTTC.

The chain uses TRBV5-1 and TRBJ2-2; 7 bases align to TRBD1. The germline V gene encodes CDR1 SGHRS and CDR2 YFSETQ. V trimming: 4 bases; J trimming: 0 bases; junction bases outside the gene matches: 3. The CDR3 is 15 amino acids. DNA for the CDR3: TGCGCCAGCAGCGAGGGGGCGACGAACACCGGGGAGCTGTTTTTT. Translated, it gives CASSEGATNTGELFF.

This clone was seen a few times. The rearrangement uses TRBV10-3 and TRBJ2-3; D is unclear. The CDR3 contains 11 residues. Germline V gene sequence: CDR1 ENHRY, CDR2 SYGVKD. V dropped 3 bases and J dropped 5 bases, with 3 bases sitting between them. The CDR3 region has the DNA TGTGCCATCAGTGATAGAGATACGCAGTATTTT. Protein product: CAISDRDTQYF.

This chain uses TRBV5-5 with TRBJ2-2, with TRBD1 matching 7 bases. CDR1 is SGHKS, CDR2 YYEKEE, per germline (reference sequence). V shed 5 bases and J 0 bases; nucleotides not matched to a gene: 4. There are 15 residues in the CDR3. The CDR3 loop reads CASRPDRPNTGELFF. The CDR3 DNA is TGTGCCAGCAGACCGGACAGGCCGAACACCGGGGAGCTGTTTTTT. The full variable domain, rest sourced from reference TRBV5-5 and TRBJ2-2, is DAGVTQSPTHLIKTRGQQVTLRCSPISGHKSVSWYQQVLGQGPQFIFQYYEKEERGRGNFPDRFSARQFPNYSSELNVNALLLGDSALYLCASRPDRPNTGELFFGEGSRLTVL.